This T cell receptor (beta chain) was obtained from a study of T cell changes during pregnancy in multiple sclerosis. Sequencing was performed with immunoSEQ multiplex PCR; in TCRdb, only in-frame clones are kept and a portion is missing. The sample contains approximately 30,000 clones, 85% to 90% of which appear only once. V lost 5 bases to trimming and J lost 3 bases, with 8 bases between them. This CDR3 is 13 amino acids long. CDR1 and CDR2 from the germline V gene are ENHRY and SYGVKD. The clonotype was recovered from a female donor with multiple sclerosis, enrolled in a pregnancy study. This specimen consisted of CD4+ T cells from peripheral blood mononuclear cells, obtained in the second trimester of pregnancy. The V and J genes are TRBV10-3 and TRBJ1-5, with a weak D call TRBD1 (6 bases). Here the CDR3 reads CAISSGANQPQHF. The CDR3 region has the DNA TGTGCCATCAGTTCAGGGGCCAATCAGCCCCAGCATTTT.